This T cell receptor (beta chain) was found in a study of siplizumab effects on memory and regulatory T cells. The study's findings and limits: Naive or memory phenotype was unassignable for roughly 75-97% of proliferating CD4+ or CD8+ clones. The alloresponse seemed to draw substantially on naive T cells, which appeared more diverse than memory cells.

Profiling relied on immunoSEQ multiplex PCR, and the TCRdb table lists in-frame clones only, not all of them. The sample records over 95,000 clones, about 93% being singletons. With regard to this clone: Antigen specificity is unknown.

Germline V CDR1 and CDR2: LNHNV, YYDKDF (reference sequence). V lost 5 bases and J 6 bases, leaving 17 bases between the germline ends. The CDR3 covers 16 residues. This sequence joins TRBV15 and TRBJ1-6; TRBD1 is a possible D gene (6 bases). The clonotype comes from a human donor in good health. The sequenced sample consisted of non-Treg CD4+ T cells sorted from blood. The CDR3 sequence: CATSSPGGAGNSPLHF. CDR3 bases: TGTGCCACCAGCTCGCCGGGGGGGGCCGGTAATTCACCCCTCCACTTT.